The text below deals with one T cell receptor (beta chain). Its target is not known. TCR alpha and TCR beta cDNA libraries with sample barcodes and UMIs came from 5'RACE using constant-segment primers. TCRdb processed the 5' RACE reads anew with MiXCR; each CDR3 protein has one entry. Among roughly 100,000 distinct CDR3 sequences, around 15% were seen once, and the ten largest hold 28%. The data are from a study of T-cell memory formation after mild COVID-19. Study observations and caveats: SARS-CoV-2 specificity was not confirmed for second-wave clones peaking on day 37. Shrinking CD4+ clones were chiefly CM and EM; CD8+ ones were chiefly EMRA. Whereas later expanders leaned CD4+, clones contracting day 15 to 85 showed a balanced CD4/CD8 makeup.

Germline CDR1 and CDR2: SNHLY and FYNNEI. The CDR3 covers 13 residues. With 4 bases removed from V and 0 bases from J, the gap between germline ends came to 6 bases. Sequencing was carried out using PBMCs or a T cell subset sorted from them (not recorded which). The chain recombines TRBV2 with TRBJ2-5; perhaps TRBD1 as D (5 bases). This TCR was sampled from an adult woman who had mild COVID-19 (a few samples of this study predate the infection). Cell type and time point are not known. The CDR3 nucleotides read TGTGCCAGCAGTGCAGGGCACCAAGAGACCCAGTACTTC. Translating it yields CASSAGHQETQYF.